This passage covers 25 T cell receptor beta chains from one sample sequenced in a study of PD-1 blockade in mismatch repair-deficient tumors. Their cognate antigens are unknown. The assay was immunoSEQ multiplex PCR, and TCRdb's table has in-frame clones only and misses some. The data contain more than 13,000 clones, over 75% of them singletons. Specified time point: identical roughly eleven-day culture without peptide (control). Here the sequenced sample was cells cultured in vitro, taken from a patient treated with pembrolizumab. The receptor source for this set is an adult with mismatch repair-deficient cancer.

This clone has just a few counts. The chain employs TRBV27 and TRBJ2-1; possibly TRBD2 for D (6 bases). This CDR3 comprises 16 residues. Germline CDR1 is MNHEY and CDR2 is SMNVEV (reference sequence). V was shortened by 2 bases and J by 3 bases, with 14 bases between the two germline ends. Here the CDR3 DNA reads TGTGCCAGCAGTTTAGGGGGGAGGCTAGACTACAATGAGCAGTTCTTC. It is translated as CASSLGGRLDYNEQFF.

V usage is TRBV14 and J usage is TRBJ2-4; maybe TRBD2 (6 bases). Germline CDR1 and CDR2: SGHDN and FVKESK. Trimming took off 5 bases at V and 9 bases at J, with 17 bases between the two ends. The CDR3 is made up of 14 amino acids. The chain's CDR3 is CASSYRRRDSIQYF. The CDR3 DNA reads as TGTGCCAGCAGCTACCGCCGCCGGGACTCCATTCAGTACTTC.

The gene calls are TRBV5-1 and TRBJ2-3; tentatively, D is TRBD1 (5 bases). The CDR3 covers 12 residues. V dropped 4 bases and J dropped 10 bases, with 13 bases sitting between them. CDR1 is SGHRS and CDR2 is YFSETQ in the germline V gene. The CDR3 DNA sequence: TGCGCCAGCAGCCTGGACACGCTGGCGCAGTATTTT. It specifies CASSLDTLAQYF.

The CDR3 spells CASSSSGDGNTIYF. The CDR3 DNA sequence: TGCGCCAGCAGCTCCTCAGGGGACGGAAACACCATATATTTT. The chain is built from TRBV5-1 and TRBJ1-3, with D perhaps matching TRBD1 (6 bases). Per the germline V gene, CDR1 is SGHRS and CDR2 is YFSETQ. Trimming took off 3 bases at V and 4 bases at J, with 11 bases between the two ends. CDR3 length: 14 residues.

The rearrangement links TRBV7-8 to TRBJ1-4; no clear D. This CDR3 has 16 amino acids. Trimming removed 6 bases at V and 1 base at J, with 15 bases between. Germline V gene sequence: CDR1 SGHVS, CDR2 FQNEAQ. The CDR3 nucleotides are TGTGCCAGCAGAGAGGCCTCGGGGATAACTAATGAAAAACTGTTTTTT. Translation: CASREASGITNEKLFF.

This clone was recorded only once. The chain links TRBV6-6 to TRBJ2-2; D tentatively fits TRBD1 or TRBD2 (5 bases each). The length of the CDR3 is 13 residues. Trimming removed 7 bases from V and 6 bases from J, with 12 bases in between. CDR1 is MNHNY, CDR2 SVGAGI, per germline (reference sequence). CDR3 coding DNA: TGTGCCAGCACCGGGACGGTCGCCGGGGAGCTGTTTTTT. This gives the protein CASTGTVAGELFF.

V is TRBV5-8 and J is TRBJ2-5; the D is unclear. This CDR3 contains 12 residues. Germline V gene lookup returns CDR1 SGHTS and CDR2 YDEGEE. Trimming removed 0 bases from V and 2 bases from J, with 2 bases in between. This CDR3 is CASSLEQETQYF. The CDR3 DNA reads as TGTGCCAGCAGCTTGGAACAAGAGACCCAGTACTTC.

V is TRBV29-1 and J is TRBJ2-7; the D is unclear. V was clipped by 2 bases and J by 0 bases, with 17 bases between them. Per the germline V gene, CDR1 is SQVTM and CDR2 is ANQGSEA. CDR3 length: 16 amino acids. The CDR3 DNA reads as TGCAGCGTTGAAACAGCGCAGACTGGAAACTCCTACGAGCAGTACTTC. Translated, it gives CSVETAQTGNSYEQYF.

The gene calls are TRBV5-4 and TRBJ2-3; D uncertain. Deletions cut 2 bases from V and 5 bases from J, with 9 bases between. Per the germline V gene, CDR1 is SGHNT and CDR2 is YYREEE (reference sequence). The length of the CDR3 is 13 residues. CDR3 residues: CASSFLIGDTQYF. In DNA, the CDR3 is TGTGCCAGCAGCTTCCTGATCGGAGATACGCAGTATTTT.

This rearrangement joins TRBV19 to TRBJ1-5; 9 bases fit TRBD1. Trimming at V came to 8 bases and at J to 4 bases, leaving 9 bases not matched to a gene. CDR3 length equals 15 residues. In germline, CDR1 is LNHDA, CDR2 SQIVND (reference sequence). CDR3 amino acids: CASHKGTGQNQPQHF. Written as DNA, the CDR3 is TGTGCCAGTCATAAGGGGACAGGGCAGAATCAGCCCCAGCATTTT.

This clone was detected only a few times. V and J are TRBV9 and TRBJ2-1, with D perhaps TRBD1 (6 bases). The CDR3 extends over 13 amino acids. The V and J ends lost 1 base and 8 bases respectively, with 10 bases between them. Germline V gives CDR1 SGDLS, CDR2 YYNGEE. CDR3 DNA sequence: TGTGCCAGCAGCGTAACAGGGTTCGATGAGCAGTTCTTC. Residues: CASSVTGFDEQFF.

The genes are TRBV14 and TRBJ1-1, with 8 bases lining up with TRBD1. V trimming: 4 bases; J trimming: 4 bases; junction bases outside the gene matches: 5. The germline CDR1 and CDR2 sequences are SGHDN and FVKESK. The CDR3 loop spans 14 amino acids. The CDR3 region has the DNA TGTGCCAGCAGCCGGAACAGGGGGGGCACTGAAGCTTTCTTT. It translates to CASSRNRGGTEAFF.

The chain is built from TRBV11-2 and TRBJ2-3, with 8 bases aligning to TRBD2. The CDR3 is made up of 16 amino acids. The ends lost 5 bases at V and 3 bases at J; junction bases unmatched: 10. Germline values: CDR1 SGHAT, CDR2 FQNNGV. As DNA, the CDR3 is TGTGCCAGCAGCCCTACTAGCGGCGTCTGGACAGATACGCAGTATTTT. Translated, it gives CASSPTSGVWTDTQYF.

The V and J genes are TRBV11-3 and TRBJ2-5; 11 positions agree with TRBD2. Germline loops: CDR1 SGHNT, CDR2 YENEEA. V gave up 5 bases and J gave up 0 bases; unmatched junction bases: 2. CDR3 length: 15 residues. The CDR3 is CASSRTSGYQETQYF. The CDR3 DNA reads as TGTGCCAGCAGCCGGACTAGCGGGTACCAAGAGACCCAGTACTTC.

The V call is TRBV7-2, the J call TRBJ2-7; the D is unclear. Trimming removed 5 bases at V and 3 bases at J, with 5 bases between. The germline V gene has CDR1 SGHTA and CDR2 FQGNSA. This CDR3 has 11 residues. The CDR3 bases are TGTGCCAGCAGCCCCTACTACGAGCAGTACTTC. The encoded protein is CASSPYYEQYF.

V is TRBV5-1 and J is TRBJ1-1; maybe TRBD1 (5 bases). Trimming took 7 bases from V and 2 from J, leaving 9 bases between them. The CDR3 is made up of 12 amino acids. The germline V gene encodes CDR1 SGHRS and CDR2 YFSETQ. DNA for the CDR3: TGCGCCAGCCGGGGGGAAAACACTGAAGCTTTCTTT. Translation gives CASRGENTEAFF. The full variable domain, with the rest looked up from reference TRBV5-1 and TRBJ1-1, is KAGVTQTPRYLIKTRGQQVTLSCSPISGHRSVSWYQQTPGQGLQFLFEYFSETQRNKGNFPGRFSGRQFSNSRSEMNVSTLELGDSALYLCASRGENTEAFFGQGTRLTVV.

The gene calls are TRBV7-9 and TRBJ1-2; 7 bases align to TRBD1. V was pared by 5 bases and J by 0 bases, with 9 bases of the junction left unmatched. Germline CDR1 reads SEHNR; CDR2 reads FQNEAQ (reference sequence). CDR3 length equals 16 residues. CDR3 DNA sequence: TGTGCCAGCAGCGGGGGGGACAGACCAGCTAACTATGGCTACACCTTC. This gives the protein CASSGGDRPANYGYTF.

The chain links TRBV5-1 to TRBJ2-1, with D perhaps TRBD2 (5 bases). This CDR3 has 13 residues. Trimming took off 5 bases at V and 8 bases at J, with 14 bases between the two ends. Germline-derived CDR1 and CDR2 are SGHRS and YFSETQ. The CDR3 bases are TGCGCCAGCAGGGGAGATTTTGGGGATGAGCAGTTCTTC. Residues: CASRGDFGDEQFF.

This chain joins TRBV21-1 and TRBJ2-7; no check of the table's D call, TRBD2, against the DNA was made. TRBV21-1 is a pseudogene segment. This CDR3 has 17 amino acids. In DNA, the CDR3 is TGTGCCAGCAGCAAAGCGGGAAGACTAGCGGGTACCTACGAGCAGTACTTC. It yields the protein CASSKAGRLAGTYEQYF.

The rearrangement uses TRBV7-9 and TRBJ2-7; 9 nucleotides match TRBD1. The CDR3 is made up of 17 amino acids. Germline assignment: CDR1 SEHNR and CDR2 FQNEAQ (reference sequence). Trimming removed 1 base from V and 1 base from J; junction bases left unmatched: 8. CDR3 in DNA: TGTGCCAGCAGCTTAGTCCGGGGACAGGGAGCTTCCTACGAGCAGTACTTC. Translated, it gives CASSLVRGQGASYEQYF.

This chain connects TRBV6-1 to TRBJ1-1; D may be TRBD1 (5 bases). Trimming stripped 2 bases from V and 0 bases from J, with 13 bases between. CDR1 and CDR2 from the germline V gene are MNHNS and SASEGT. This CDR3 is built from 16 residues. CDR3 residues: CASSEYPGGVNTEAFF. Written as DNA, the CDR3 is TGTGCCAGCAGTGAATACCCCGGAGGGGTGAACACTGAAGCTTTCTTT.

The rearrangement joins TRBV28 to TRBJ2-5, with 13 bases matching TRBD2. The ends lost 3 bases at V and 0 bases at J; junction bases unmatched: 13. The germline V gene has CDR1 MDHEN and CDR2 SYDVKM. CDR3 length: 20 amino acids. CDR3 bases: TGTGCCAGCAGTTTTATGCCCTGGACTAGCGGGAGAGGGTACCAAGAGACCCAGTACTTC. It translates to CASSFMPWTSGRGYQETQYF.

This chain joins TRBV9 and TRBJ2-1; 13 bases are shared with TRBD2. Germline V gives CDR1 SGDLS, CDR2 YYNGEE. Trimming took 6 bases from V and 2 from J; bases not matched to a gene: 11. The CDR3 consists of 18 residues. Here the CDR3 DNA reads TGTGCCAGCACAAGGACTAGCGGGAGTTATTTAACCTACAATGAGCAGTTCTTC. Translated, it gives CASTRTSGSYLTYNEQFF.

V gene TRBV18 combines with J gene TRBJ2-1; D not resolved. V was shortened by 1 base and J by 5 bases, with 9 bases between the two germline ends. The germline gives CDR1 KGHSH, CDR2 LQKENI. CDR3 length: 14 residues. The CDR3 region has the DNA TGTGCCAGCTCACCACGGATTGTAGACAATGAGCAGTTCTTC. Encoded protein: CASSPRIVDNEQFF.

The CDR3 DNA reads TGTGCCAGCTGGGGCAAAGGGGACAGGGCAAAAAGAACCAGCAATCAGCCCCAGCATTTT. Translation gives CASWGKGDRAKRTSNQPQHF. This chain connects TRBV6-7 to TRBJ1-5, with 9 bases identical to TRBD1. TRBV6-7 is an open reading frame, and its role is uncertain. V shed 8 bases and J 1 base; nucleotides not matched to a gene: 21. This CDR3 has 20 amino acids.